What follows are 21 T cell receptor beta chains derived from one specimen sequenced in a study of T-cell reconstitution after alpha-beta-depleted transplantation in children. Construction of the TCRbeta library involved unique molecular identifiers. In TCRdb, the PCR reads were re-called with MiXCR into one record per CDR3 protein. The sample carries approximately 190,000 distinct CDR3 sequences, roughly 6.3% recorded once. The source was PBMCs, collected before TCRalphabeta/CD19-depleted stem cell transplant. The receptors were gathered from a girl under three years old with combined immunodeficiency, due to receive a stem cell transplant.

V is TRBV2 and J is TRBJ2-1; D gene unclear. Germline loops: CDR1 SNHLY, CDR2 FYNNEI. The V end was cut by 2 bases, the J end by 10 bases, with 12 bases between. This CDR3 has 13 residues. The CDR3 nucleotides are TGTGCCAGCAGTGAAAGTAGTTTCGGGGAGCAGTTCTTC. Translated, it gives CASSESSFGEQFF.

The table lists this clonotype with many counts. This sequence joins TRBV20-1 and TRBJ2-3; 13 bases match TRBD2. V lost 6 bases, J lost 0 bases, and 6 bases stayed unmatched. Germline CDR1 reads DFQATT; CDR2 reads SNEGSKA (reference sequence). This CDR3 has 16 residues. CDR3 nucleotide sequence: TGCAGTGCAAGACTAGCGGGGGGCCTAAGCACAGATACGCAGTATTTT. Protein: CSARLAGGLSTDTQYF.

This clonotype has at least ten counts. The V gene is TRBV12-3 or TRBV12-4, the J gene TRBJ1-1, with a tentative D call TRBD1 (5 bases). Trimming took off 3 bases at V and 6 bases at J, with 23 bases between the two ends. The CDR3 extends over 17 amino acids. CDR3 amino acids: CASSFKRTPGEGSEAFF. The CDR3 bases are TGTGCCAGCAGTTTTAAGAGGACGCCTGGGGAGGGGTCTGAAGCTTTCTTT.

This clonotype was picked up many times. The chain joins TRBV12-3 or TRBV12-4 to TRBJ2-3; D gene uncertain. The CDR3 loop spans 16 amino acids. V lost 7 bases, J lost 4 bases, and 21 bases lay in between. The CDR3 reads CASIPREAEGSDTQYF. The CDR3, as DNA: TGTGCCAGCATCCCTCGAGAAGCCGAAGGCTCAGATACGCAGTATTTT.

This clonotype was seen many times. The V gene is TRBV7-6, the J gene TRBJ2-7, with 10 bases lining up with TRBD1. CDR3 length: 14 residues. The V gene end was trimmed by 3 bases and the J gene end by 2 bases; junction bases not matched to a gene: 1. Germline V gene sequence: CDR1 SGHVS, CDR2 FNYEAQ. This CDR3 reads CASSLDRGAYEQYF. The CDR3 region has the DNA TGTGCCAGCAGCTTGGACAGGGGGGCCTACGAGCAGTACTTC.

At least ten counts were recorded for this clonotype. The chain recombines TRBV7-2 with TRBJ2-1, with 8 bases that match TRBD2. Germline V gives CDR1 SGHTA, CDR2 FQGNSA. This CDR3 contains 15 residues. With 4 bases clipped from V and 4 bases from J, the junction kept 6 bases outside the gene matches. CDR3 loop: CASSSRLAPYNEQFF. In nucleotides, the CDR3 is TGTGCCAGCAGCTCAAGACTAGCGCCTTACAATGAGCAGTTCTTC.

Ten or more counts support this clonotype. The chain links TRBV7-8 to TRBJ2-1; D is unclear. The V end was cut by 5 bases, the J end by 4 bases, with 12 bases between. This CDR3 spans 14 amino acids. In germline, CDR1 is SGHVS, CDR2 FQNEAQ. CDR3 loop: CASSPKTRYNEQFF. In nucleotides, the CDR3 is TGTGCCAGCAGCCCCAAGACGAGATACAATGAGCAGTTCTTC.

This clonotype has at least ten counts. The J gene is TRBJ1-4, the V gene TRBV21-1. TRBV21-1 represents a pseudogene. This CDR3 spans 11 amino acids. CDR3 residues: CASSKGRRLFF. The CDR3, as DNA: TGTGCCAGCAGCAAAGGTCGCCGCTTGTTTTTT.

The V gene is TRBV12-3 or TRBV12-4, the J gene TRBJ1-1; D uncertain. The CDR3 is made up of 13 amino acids. Trimming removed 3 bases at V and 4 bases at J, with 9 bases between. In DNA form, the CDR3 reads TGTGCCAGCAGTTTCCACGAAGGCACTGAAGCTTTCTTT. Protein: CASSFHEGTEAFF.

This clonotype came up many times. The V gene is TRBV13, the J gene TRBJ1-6; D gene unclear. The CDR3 contains 13 residues. Looked up from germline, CDR1 is PRHDT and CDR2 is FYEKMQ (reference sequence). V was shortened by 5 bases and J by 7 bases, with 9 bases between the two germline ends. The CDR3 DNA is TGTGCCAGCAGCGTAAATGGGAATTCACCCCTCCACTTT. Translated, it gives CASSVNGNSPLHF.

This clonotype has just a few counts. This chain joins TRBV11-2 and TRBJ1-6; the D gene is possibly TRBD1 (5 bases). This CDR3 region has 17 residues. V was clipped by 3 bases and J by 8 bases, with 20 bases between them. Germline V lookup: CDR1 SGHAT, CDR2 FQNNGV. The CDR3 region has the DNA TGTGCCAGCAGCTTGGATAAAACGGGGTCGGGGCATTCACCCCTCCACTTT. It specifies CASSLDKTGSGHSPLHF.

This clonotype was observed a handful of times. This sequence joins TRBV12-3 or TRBV12-4 and TRBJ1-2; D is ambiguous. The CDR3 has 14 residues. V was shortened by 5 bases and J by 4 bases, with 14 bases between the two germline ends. The CDR3 is CASSPGDMGYGYTF. The CDR3 DNA reads TGTGCCAGCAGTCCAGGCGATATGGGCTATGGCTACACCTTC.

This clonotype appeared many times. This rearrangement joins TRBV4-2 to TRBJ2-1; 8 bases fit TRBD1. This CDR3 contains 16 residues. J gave up 8 bases and V 0 bases, and 9 bases lay outside the gene matches. Germline CDR1 LGHNA, CDR2 YNFKEQ. The CDR3 sequence: CASSQEDRGISDEQFF. Written as DNA, the CDR3 is TGTGCCAGCAGCCAAGAAGACAGGGGTATTTCGGATGAGCAGTTCTTC.

This clonotype was counted at least ten times. The chain links TRBV18 to TRBJ2-7, with D uncertain. V dropped 3 bases and J dropped 2 bases, with 8 bases sitting between them. This CDR3 spans 13 amino acids. Germline CDR1 and CDR2: KGHSH and LQKENI. For the CDR3, the DNA is TGTGCCAGCTCACCGGAACAGACCTACGAGCAGTACTTC. The encoded protein is CASSPEQTYEQYF. Supplemented by reference TRBV18 and TRBJ2-7, the full variable domain reads NAGVMQNPRHLVRRRGQEARLRCSPMKGHSHVYWYRQLPEEGLKFMVYLQKENIIDESGMPKERFSAEFPKEGPSILRIQQVVRGDSAAYFCASSPEQTYEQYFGPGTRLTVT.

The V gene is TRBV28, the J gene TRBJ2-5, with 7 bases fitting TRBD1. The trim removed 1 base at V and 0 bases at J, leaving 5 bases unmatched. Germline CDR1 is MDHEN and CDR2 is SYDVKM. The CDR3 runs to 16 residues. CDR3 sequence reads: CASSLYDRDHQETQYF. The CDR3 DNA reads as TGTGCCAGCAGTTTATACGACAGGGACCACCAAGAGACCCAGTACTTC. Full variable domain (missing parts from reference TRBV28 and TRBJ2-5): DVKVTQSSRYLVKRTGEKVFLECVQDMDHENMFWYRQDPGLGLRLIYFSYDVKMKEKGDIPEGYSVSREKKERFSLILESASTNQTSMYLCASSLYDRDHQETQYFGPGTRLLVL.

This clonotype was seen many times. This chain uses TRBV29-1 with TRBJ1-1; 9 bases match TRBD1. The CDR3 has 12 amino acids. V was clipped by 4 bases and J by 11 bases; unmatched bases: 8. Germline loops: CDR1 SQVTM, CDR2 ANQGSEA. Here the CDR3 DNA reads TGCAGCGTTGGAATCGGGACAGGGTTGGCTTTCTTT. Residues: CSVGIGTGLAFF.

The genes are TRBV10-3 and TRBJ2-3, with 10 positions matching TRBD1. This CDR3 has 20 residues. Germline CDR1 reads ENHRY; CDR2 reads SYGVKD. J gave up 2 bases and V 4 bases, and 18 bases lay outside the gene matches. The CDR3 sequence: CAISVPPGQGTPINTDTQYF. The CDR3 DNA reads as TGTGCCATCAGTGTACCCCCGGGACAGGGGACACCCATCAACACAGATACGCAGTATTTT.

This clonotype was found many times. The chain couples TRBV4-1 to TRBJ2-7; 7 bases match TRBD1. J gave up 0 bases and V 4 bases, and 9 bases lay outside the gene matches. Germline values: CDR1 MGHRA, CDR2 YSYEKL. CDR3 length: 16 residues. In DNA, the CDR3 is TGCGCCAGCAGCCCTAGCCTGACAGGGCTCTCCTACGAGCAGTACTTC. It yields the protein CASSPSLTGLSYEQYF.

This clonotype was recorded at least ten times. This sequence joins TRBV28 and TRBJ2-3; D uncertain. The germline CDR1 and CDR2 sequences are MDHEN and SYDVKM. CDR3 length: 15 amino acids. V was shortened by 3 bases and J by 1 base, with 11 bases between the two germline ends. As DNA, the CDR3 is TGTGCCAGCAGTTTGTGGGCTGGGGGCACAGATACGCAGTATTTT. It encodes CASSLWAGGTDTQYF.

This clonotype came up many times. V and J are TRBV2 and TRBJ2-3, with no clear D. Germline V gene sequence: CDR1 SNHLY, CDR2 FYNNEI. Trimming removed 9 bases from V and 6 bases from J, with 13 bases in between. The CDR3 totals 12 residues. CDR3 sequence: CARRLDGDTQYF. The CDR3 DNA follows: TGTGCCAGGCGTCTCGACGGGGATACGCAGTATTTT.

This clonotype occurred many times. The chain combines TRBV7-2 with TRBJ2-2; 7 positions agree with TRBD2. This CDR3 has 14 amino acids. Germline loops: CDR1 SGHTA, CDR2 FQGNSA. V shed 7 bases, J shed 6 bases, and the junction held 8 bases outside the gene matches. CDR3 in amino acids: CASNIYGLAGELFF. The CDR3 coding sequence is TGTGCCAGCAATATTTACGGACTAGCCGGGGAGCTGTTTTTT.